The clone carrying this TCR beta chain ranks as medium-sized. This entry belongs to a study of liver allograft versus peripheral blood T cells. Study as a whole: Recipients' peripheral blood supplied the T cell receptor repertoires against which those in transplanted livers were compared.

V was clipped by 1 base and J by 3 bases, with 19 bases between them. CDR1 is SGHDT and CDR2 is YYEEEE in the germline V gene. This CDR3 contains 18 residues. TCRdb passed the reads through MiXCR, listing each CDR3 protein once. Of 1,800 or so distinct CDR3 sequences detected, 14% to 15% appear once; the ten largest clones hold roughly 7%. The V gene is TRBV5-6, the J gene TRBJ2-2; D uncertain. This clonotype was sampled from a human patient who had a liver transplant. Some T cells may arise from the graft donor. The CDR3 DNA is TGTGCCAGCAGCTTGCCATGGGTAGGGCGTGTAGACACCGGGGAGCTGTTTTTT. Amino acids: CASSLPWVGRVDTGELFF.